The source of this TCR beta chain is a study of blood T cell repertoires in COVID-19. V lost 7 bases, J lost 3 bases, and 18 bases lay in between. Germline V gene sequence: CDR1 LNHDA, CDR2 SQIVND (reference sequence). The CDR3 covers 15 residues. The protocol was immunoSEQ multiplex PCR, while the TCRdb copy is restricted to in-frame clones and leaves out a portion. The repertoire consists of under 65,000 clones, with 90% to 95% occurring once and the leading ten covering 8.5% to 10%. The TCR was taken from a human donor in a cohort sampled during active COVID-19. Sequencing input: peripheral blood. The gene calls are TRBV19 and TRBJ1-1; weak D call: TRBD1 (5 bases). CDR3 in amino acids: CASTPISRGDTEAFF. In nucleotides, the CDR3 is TGTGCCAGTACCCCTATTTCGCGGGGGGACACTGAAGCTTTCTTT. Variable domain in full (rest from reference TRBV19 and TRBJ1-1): DGGITQSPKYLFRKEGQNVTLSCEQNLNHDAMYWYRQDPGQGLRLIYYSQIVNDFQKGDIAEGYSVSREKKESFPLTVTSAQKNPTAFYLCASTPISRGDTEAFFGQGTRLTVV.